This entry concerns a single T cell receptor beta chain. V lost 7 bases, J lost 2 bases, and 16 bases lay in between. Per germline, CDR1 SGHRS and CDR2 YFSETQ. The CDR3 runs 14 residues. For the diagnoses, clinical symptoms, serum thyroxine and TRAb, thyroid ultrasound and orbital computed tomography were used. TCR beta CDR3 sequences were amplified from RNA transcripts. First-round RT-PCR of the TCR CDR3 relied on the HTBI primer set. MiXCR was run by TCRdb on the multiplex PCR reads, yielding one entry per CDR3 protein. In the table there are approximately 700,000 distinct CDR3 sequences, about 15% of which are singletons. The sample originates from a study of T cells in Graves' hyperthyroidism and ophthalmopathy.

The TCR originated in a man aged 18-30 years with Graves' hyperthyroidism. The gene calls are TRBV5-1 and TRBJ2-7; D is undetermined. The sample consisted of blood. For the CDR3, the DNA is TGCGCCAGCGATCAGGATACGCAAGCCTACGAGCAGTACTTC. As protein: CASDQDTQAYEQYF.